The 28 T cell receptor beta chains presented below share a single source sample, sequenced in a study of T cell responses to AZD1222 COVID-19 vaccine. The repertoire was sequenced with immunoSEQ multiplex PCR; TCRdb's copy has only in-frame clones and lacks some. This table has 85,000 to 90,000 clones, around 91% appearing once. The input for sequencing was peripheral blood, taken on day 0 of MenACWY control vaccination. The receptors shown here come from an adult in good health.

The chain combines TRBV6-5 with TRBJ2-7, with D perhaps TRBD2 (6 bases). The CDR3 has 13 residues. The V gene's germline CDR1 is MNHEY and CDR2 SVGAGI. V was cut by 7 bases and J by 4 bases, with 14 bases left in between. The CDR3 loop reads CASTNGGVYEQYF. Here the CDR3 DNA reads TGTGCCAGCACCAATGGAGGGGTTTACGAGCAGTACTTC.

The rearrangement uses TRBV28 and TRBJ2-7; D call uncertain. CDR1 MDHEN and CDR2 SYDVKM come from the germline V gene. There are 14 residues in the CDR3. V shed 7 bases and J shed 3 bases, with 16 bases lying between them. The CDR3 DNA reads as TGTGCCAGCACCCGCGATGACGTAGGCTACGAGCAGTACTTC. Translating it yields CASTRDDVGYEQYF.

The gene calls are TRBV14 and TRBJ1-5; D is undetermined. Trimming left V 2 bases short and J 9 bases short, with 11 bases between. Germline values: CDR1 SGHDN, CDR2 FVKESK. CDR3 length equals 13 residues. The CDR3 nucleotides are TGTGCCAGCAGCCAACGCCCAGATTCGCCCCAGCATTTT. This translates into CASSQRPDSPQHF.

The chain joins TRBV6-5 to TRBJ1-1; possible D gene TRBD1, 6 bases. Deletions cut 0 bases from V and 5 bases from J, with 7 bases between. Germline loops: CDR1 MNHEY, CDR2 SVGAGI. The CDR3 consists of 13 residues. DNA for the CDR3: TGTGCCAGCAGTTACTCGGGGGCGACTGAAGCTTTCTTT. Residues: CASSYSGATEAFF.

The V call is TRBV21-1, the J call TRBJ1-2. TRBV21-1 is noted as a pseudogene. This CDR3 is 18 amino acids long. The CDR3 bases are TGTGCCAGCACCCGAAGGGGGGAGGCAGACCACCTTAACTATGGCTACACCTTC. Translated, it gives CASTRRGEADHLNYGYTF.

This clone was observed once. The genes are TRBV5-1 and TRBJ2-3, with unresolved D. The CDR3 is made up of 12 amino acids. V lost 4 bases to trimming and J lost 2 bases, with 5 bases between them. Germline lookup yields CDR1 SGHRS and CDR2 YFSETQ. The CDR3 sequence is CASSSSTDTQYF. Written as DNA, the CDR3 is TGCGCCAGCAGCAGCTCCACAGATACGCAGTATTTT.

The V call is TRBV10-2, the J call TRBJ2-3; 8 nucleotides line up with TRBD2. CDR3 length: 13 residues. Germline CDR1 WSHSY, CDR2 SAAADI. V dropped 4 bases and J dropped 6; count of bases not matched to a gene: 3. DNA of the CDR3: TGCGCCAGCAGTGGAACGGGGGGGGATACGCAGTATTTT. Amino acid sequence: CASSGTGGDTQYF.

The count of this clone is one. The gene calls are TRBV29-1 and TRBJ2-5, with D possibly TRBD1 on 5 matching bases. Germline V gene lookup returns CDR1 SQVTM and CDR2 ANQGSEA. Trimming cost V 5 bases and J 5 bases, with 12 bases left between them. The CDR3 contains 12 residues. CDR3 protein: CSVLGQGETQYF. For the CDR3, the DNA is TGCAGCGTTCTAGGGCAGGGTGAGACCCAGTACTTC.

This chain uses TRBV15 with TRBJ1-3, with D uncertain. From germline, CDR1 is LNHNV and CDR2 YYDKDF (reference sequence). V was trimmed by 1 base and J by 2 bases, leaving 6 bases between them. The CDR3 runs to 14 residues. The CDR3 DNA reads as TGTGCCACCAGCAGAGGGCTCGCTGGAAACACCATATATTTT. Translated, it gives CATSRGLAGNTIYF. The entire variable domain, with the rest obtained from reference TRBV15 and TRBJ1-3, is as follows: DAMVIQNPRYQVTQFGKPVTLSCSQTLNHNVMYWYQQKSSQAPKLLFHYYDKDFNNEADTPDNFQSRRPNTSFCFLDIRSPGLGDTAMYLCATSRGLAGNTIYFGEGSWLTVV.

This rearrangement joins TRBV29-1 to TRBJ1-2; D is perhaps TRBD1 (5 bases). The length of the CDR3 is 13 residues. CDR1 is SQVTM and CDR2 is ANQGSEA in the germline V gene. The germline V and J ends were trimmed by 4 bases and 3 bases, with 12 bases remaining between them. The CDR3 protein is CSVVGRDYYGYTF. CDR3 coding DNA: TGCAGCGTTGTGGGCAGGGATTACTATGGCTACACCTTC.

The CDR3 region has the DNA TGCGCCAGCAGCTTTGGTCAACAGGGCAATGAGCAGTTCTTC. It codes for CASSFGQQGNEQFF. The chain is built from TRBV5-1 and TRBJ2-1; TRBD1 is a possible D gene (6 bases). The CDR3 covers 14 residues. CDR1 and CDR2 (germline): SGHRS, YFSETQ. V was shortened by 2 bases and J by 6 bases, with 12 bases between the two germline ends. Based on the CDR3 plus reference TRBV5-1 and TRBJ2-1, the full variable domain is KAGVTQTPRYLIKTRGQQVTLSCSPISGHRSVSWYQQTPGQGLQFLFEYFSETQRNKGNFPGRFSGRQFSNSRSEMNVSTLELGDSALYLCASSFGQQGNEQFFGPGTRLTVL.

The chain is built from TRBV18 and TRBJ1-5, with 7 nucleotides matching TRBD1. CDR1 is KGHSH, CDR2 LQKENI, per germline. Trimming at V came to 6 bases and at J to 5 bases, leaving 10 bases not matched to a gene. The length of the CDR3 is 15 residues. The CDR3 nucleotides are TGTGCCAGCTCCCCGGGACAGATTGGCGATCAGCCCCAGCATTTT. This translates into CASSPGQIGDQPQHF.

The chain has TRBV29-1 and TRBJ1-3; D remains ambiguous. This CDR3 is built from 14 residues. V was trimmed by 7 bases and J by 0 bases, leaving 13 bases between them. Germline V gene data show CDR1 as SQVTM and CDR2 as ANQGSEA. As DNA, the CDR3 is TGCAGCGCTGAGGACGTGAGCTCTGGAAACACCATATATTTT. Translation: CSAEDVSSGNTIYF.

The rearrangement uses TRBV5-6 and TRBJ1-1; D gene ambiguous. CDR3 size: 13 residues. With 4 bases removed from V and 1 base from J, the gap between germline ends came to 8 bases. The germline V gene encodes CDR1 SGHDT and CDR2 YYEEEE. The DNA of the CDR3 is TGTGCCAGCAGCATAGACACGAACACTGAAGCTTTCTTT. Translation: CASSIDTNTEAFF.

The V gene is TRBV2, the J gene TRBJ2-5; D may be TRBD2 (6 bases). V lost 7 bases to trimming and J lost 5 bases, with 14 bases between them. Germline assignment: CDR1 SNHLY and CDR2 FYNNEI. This CDR3 contains 13 residues. CDR3 sequence reads: CASMVAVEETQYF. The CDR3 bases are TGTGCCAGCATGGTAGCGGTGGAGGAGACCCAGTACTTC.

This chain uses TRBV5-1 with TRBJ2-2, with a weak D call TRBD2 (6 bases). The germline CDR1 and CDR2 sequences are SGHRS and YFSETQ. The CDR3 has 15 residues. Deletions cut 4 bases from V and 0 bases from J, with 10 bases between. CDR3 amino acids: CASSMGLANTGELFF. Written as DNA, the CDR3 is TGCGCCAGCAGCATGGGACTTGCGAACACCGGGGAGCTGTTTTTT. The entire variable domain, with the rest obtained from reference TRBV5-1 and TRBJ2-2, is as follows: KAGVTQTPRYLIKTRGQQVTLSCSPISGHRSVSWYQQTPGQGLQFLFEYFSETQRNKGNFPGRFSGRQFSNSRSEMNVSTLELGDSALYLCASSMGLANTGELFFGEGSRLTVL.

On this clone itself: The junction differs from germline at one of its ends, possibly a read error. The gene calls are TRBV5-6 and TRBJ2-7; 10 bases agree with TRBD1. CDR1 is SGHDT, CDR2 YYEEEE, per germline. The CDR3 covers 11 residues. CDR3: CASSPGQGTTF. The CDR3 DNA reads TGTGCCAGCAGCCCGGGACAGGGGACTACGTTC.

The rearrangement links TRBV11-2 to TRBJ2-7; TRBD2 agrees at 10 bases. Trimming removed 5 bases from V and 6 bases from J; junction bases left unmatched: 10. From germline, CDR1 is SGHAT and CDR2 FQNNGV. The CDR3 contains 15 residues. CDR3 DNA sequence: TGTGCCAGCAGCGATTTAGCGGGGGGAGGTGCCGAGCAGTACTTC. Its translation is CASSDLAGGGAEQYF.

The chain is built from TRBV5-1 and TRBJ2-2, with 8 bases that match TRBD1. The CDR3 is 15 amino acids. Germline CDR1 and CDR2: SGHRS and YFSETQ. V was pared by 4 bases and J by 4 bases, with 6 bases of the junction left unmatched. The chain's CDR3 is CASSQDTGGTGELFF. CDR3 nucleotides: TGCGCCAGCAGCCAGGATACAGGGGGCACCGGGGAGCTGTTTTTT.

The rearrangement uses TRBV11-3 and TRBJ1-5, with a possible D match to TRBD1 (6 bases). Germline CDR1 is SGHNT and CDR2 is YENEEA. The CDR3 has 16 residues. V lost 1 base and J lost 0, with 10 bases in between. The CDR3 nucleotides are TGTGCCAGCAGCTTAGCAGGGGACACTAGCAATCAGCCCCAGCATTTT. Protein product: CASSLAGDTSNQPQHF.

The genes are TRBV19 and TRBJ1-4; D is uncertain. The V gene lost 5 bases and the J gene lost 0 bases, with 7 bases spanning the gap. CDR3 length: 14 residues. Germline CDR1 reads LNHDA; CDR2 reads SQIVND (reference sequence). CDR3 sequence (DNA): TGTGCCAGTAGTCTCGGGACAACTAATGAAAAACTGTTTTTT. Amino acid sequence: CASSLGTTNEKLFF.

The rearrangement links TRBV24-1 to TRBJ1-2; D might be TRBD1 (5 bases). The CDR3 totals 12 residues. V lost 4 bases and J 8 bases, leaving 10 bases between the germline ends. Germline loops: CDR1 KGHDR, CDR2 SFDVKD. This chain's CDR3 is CATSESGSGYTF. The CDR3 DNA follows: TGTGCCACCAGTGAGTCAGGGTCGGGCTACACCTTC.

This rearrangement joins TRBV28 to TRBJ2-7, with TRBD1 matching over 10 bases. Per the germline V gene, CDR1 is MDHEN and CDR2 is SYDVKM. The CDR3 runs to 15 residues. V lost 4 bases and J lost 6; bases outside the gene matches: 9. CDR3 nucleotides: TGTGCCAGCAGTTCCGCCGGGACAGGGGTATTCGAGCAGTACTTC. As protein: CASSSAGTGVFEQYF.

V usage is TRBV19 and J usage is TRBJ2-2; no clear D gene. Trimming left V 7 bases short and J 8 bases short, with 11 bases between. This CDR3 has 12 amino acids. Germline V gene data show CDR1 as LNHDA and CDR2 as SQIVND (reference sequence). In nucleotides, the CDR3 is TGTGCCAGTACCCTGGGATGGGGGGAGCTGTTTTTT. This sequence encodes CASTLGWGELFF.

J is TRBJ1-1 and V is TRBV5-4, with D perhaps TRBD1 (6 bases). From germline, CDR1 is SGHNT and CDR2 YYREEE (reference sequence). The CDR3 is 13 amino acids. The V end was cut by 5 bases, the J end by 3 bases, with 11 bases between. The CDR3 loop reads CASSTGFDTEAFF. Here the CDR3 DNA reads TGTGCCAGCAGTACAGGGTTCGACACTGAAGCTTTCTTT.

The chain carries TRBV4-1 and TRBJ1-3, with a tentative D call TRBD1 (5 bases). CDR3 size: 16 residues. Trimming shortened V by 0 bases and J by 3 bases, and 12 bases separated the two germline ends. Germline V CDR1 and CDR2: MGHRA, YSYEKL. The CDR3 protein is CASSQDAGRNGNTIYF. The CDR3, as DNA: TGCGCCAGCAGCCAAGACGCAGGGAGGAATGGAAACACCATATATTTT.

This chain uses TRBV28 with TRBJ1-1; D is unresolved. Germline assignment: CDR1 MDHEN and CDR2 SYDVKM. Trimming cost V 3 bases and J 5 bases, with 13 bases left between them. The CDR3 has 14 amino acids. The CDR3 sequence is CASSLEAGGTEAFF. CDR3 nucleotides: TGTGCCAGCAGTTTGGAAGCAGGTGGGACTGAAGCTTTCTTT.

The chain has TRBV10-3 and TRBJ1-5; D ambiguous. This CDR3 is 19 amino acids long. Trimming shortened V by 7 bases and J by 0 bases, and 25 bases separated the two germline ends. Germline CDR1 and CDR2: ENHRY and SYGVKD. The chain's CDR3 is CAITATVRRGGISNQPQHF. Written as DNA, the CDR3 is TGTGCCATCACCGCTACAGTGAGGCGGGGAGGGATTAGCAATCAGCCCCAGCATTTT.